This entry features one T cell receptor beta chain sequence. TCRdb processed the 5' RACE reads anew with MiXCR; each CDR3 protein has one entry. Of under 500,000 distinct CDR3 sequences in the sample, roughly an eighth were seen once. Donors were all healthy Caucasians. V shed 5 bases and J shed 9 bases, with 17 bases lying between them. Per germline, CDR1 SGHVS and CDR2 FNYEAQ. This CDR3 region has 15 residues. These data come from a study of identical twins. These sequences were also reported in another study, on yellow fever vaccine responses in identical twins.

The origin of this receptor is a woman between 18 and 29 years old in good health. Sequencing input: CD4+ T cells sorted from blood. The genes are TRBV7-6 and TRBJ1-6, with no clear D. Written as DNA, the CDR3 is TGTGCCAGCAGCGCAACCGGCTCCTTTGGTTCACCCCTCCACTTT. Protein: CASSATGSFGSPLHF.